One TCR beta chain is described in this entry. Antigen unknown. At the DNA level, this CDR3 is encoded by other sequences in the same sample as well. The source of the sample is a study of cytomegalovirus exposure and HLA in healthy donors. Unmatched junction bases numbered 6, after V lost 6 bases and J lost 5 bases. CDR3 length: 13 amino acids. From germline, CDR1 is KGHSH and CDR2 LQKENI. Primers: 60 Vbeta forward and 13 Jbeta reverse. Assay: immunoSEQ multiplex PCR; the TCRdb copy retains only in-frame clones and omits some. The repertoire holds 150,000 to 200,000 clones, with about nine tenths as singletons. Notes on the study in general: There was a cluster of highly shared sequence variants that was likely a sequencing artifact.

The chain joins TRBV18 to TRBJ2-5; 7 positions match TRBD2. The material sequenced was PBMCs. The receptor comes from a boy aged 2 to 9 in good health and CMV-seronegative. The CDR3 coding sequence is TGTGCCAGCTCCCCTCCCGGGGGGGAGACCCAGTACTTC. Translation gives CASSPPGGETQYF.